The sequence of this T cell receptor (beta chain) was determined in a study of T-cell memory formation after mild COVID-19. General study results and limits: Contracting CD4+ clones were located mainly in CM and EM, and CD8+ clones in EMRA.

cDNA libraries for TCR alpha and TCR beta, carrying sample barcodes and UMIs, came from 5'RACE with constant-segment primers. Each CDR3 protein gets one entry after TCRdb re-called the 5' RACE reads with MiXCR. The sample carries roughly 250,000 distinct CDR3 sequences, 15% to 20% recorded once. V was shortened by 1 base and J by 2 bases, with 18 bases between the two germline ends. The CDR3 consists of 17 residues. Germline V gives CDR1 DFQATT, CDR2 SNEGSKA (reference sequence). This clonotype was seen many times. Antigen: not known. The J gene is TRBJ1-5, the V gene TRBV20-1; the D gene is possibly TRBD1 (5 bases). This receptor was taken from a man between 18 and 29 years old who had mild COVID-19 (a few samples of this study predate the infection). Cell type and time point are not known. The sample was PBMCs or a T cell subset sorted from them (not recorded which). The CDR3 region is CSARVGHAPYGNQPQHF. CDR3 DNA sequence: TGCAGTGCTAGAGTCGGACACGCACCCTATGGCAATCAGCCCCAGCATTTT.